The sequence of this TCR beta chain was determined in a study of molecular identifiers for immune sequencing clone quantification. For the study at large: Replicate runs used RNA from about 19,000 or 110,000 naive CD8 cells, which was split five ways into aliquots, and four of those aliquots were then sequenced. Study findings and constraints: Should identical TCR molecules share a barcode, the sizes of highly expanded clones could be underestimated.

This clonotype appeared many times. Its antigen is unknown. MiXCR, applied by TCRdb to the PCR reads, yields one record per CDR3 protein. The sample records approximately 12,000 distinct CDR3 sequences, 18% being singletons. This CDR3 has 15 amino acids. V gave up 1 base and J gave up 6 bases, with 15 bases separating them. Germline V CDR1 and CDR2: DFQATT, SNEGSKA (reference sequence). The specimen sequenced was naive CD8+ T cells from blood, with Jurkat cell RNA spiked in. Indicated subset: FACS-sorted CD8+CD4-CCR7+CD45RA+ naive T cells. The J gene is TRBJ1-4, the V gene TRBV20-1, with D tentatively TRBD1 (6 bases). The sequence was obtained from a human donor in good health. Some libraries in this study had Jurkat cell RNA spiked in. Here the CDR3 reads CSARVSLGAHEKLFF. The CDR3 DNA reads as TGCAGTGCTAGAGTATCTCTGGGGGCGCATGAAAAACTGTTTTTT.